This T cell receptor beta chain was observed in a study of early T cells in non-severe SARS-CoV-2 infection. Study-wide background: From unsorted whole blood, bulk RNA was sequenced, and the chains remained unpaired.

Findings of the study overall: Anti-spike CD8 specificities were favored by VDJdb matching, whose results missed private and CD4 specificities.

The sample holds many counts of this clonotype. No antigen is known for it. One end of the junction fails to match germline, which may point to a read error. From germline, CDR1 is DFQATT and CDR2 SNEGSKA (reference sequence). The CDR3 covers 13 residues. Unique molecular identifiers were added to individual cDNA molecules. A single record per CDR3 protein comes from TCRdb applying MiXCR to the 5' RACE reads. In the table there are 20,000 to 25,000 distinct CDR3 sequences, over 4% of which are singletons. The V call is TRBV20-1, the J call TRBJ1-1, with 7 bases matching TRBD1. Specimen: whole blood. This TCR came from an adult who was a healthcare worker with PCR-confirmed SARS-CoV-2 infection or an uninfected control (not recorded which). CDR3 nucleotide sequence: TGCAGTGCTACCCCGACAGGGAACCCTGAAGCTTTCTTT. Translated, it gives CSATPTGNPEAFF.